The next 28 T cell receptor beta chains were all read from a single sample in a study of T cell changes during pregnancy in multiple sclerosis. Some clones are missing from TCRdb's copy, which holds only in-frame ones; the method was immunoSEQ multiplex PCR. The data hold 15,000 or so clones, with 80% to 90% observed a single time. The sequencing used CD8+ T cells from peripheral blood mononuclear cells, collected in the first trimester of pregnancy. The receptor set was obtained from a female donor with multiple sclerosis, enrolled in a pregnancy study.

This clone is medium-sized by share. Here the CDR3 reads CASKTGTGESNEQFF. The CDR3 DNA is TGTGCCAGCAAGACCGGGACAGGGGAGTCGAATGAGCAGTTCTTC. The genes are TRBV28 and TRBJ2-1, with 10 bases lining up with TRBD1. In germline, CDR1 is MDHEN, CDR2 SYDVKM. J gave up 7 bases and V 7 bases, and 10 bases lay outside the gene matches. The CDR3 has 15 amino acids.

This chain joins TRBV7-8 and TRBJ2-1; 8 positions match TRBD2. Germline loops: CDR1 SGHVS, CDR2 FQNEAQ. The V gene end was trimmed by 3 bases and the J gene end by 7 bases; junction bases not matched to a gene: 14. The CDR3 extends over 17 amino acids. The chain's CDR3 is CASSLGEREIAWNEQFF. Written as DNA, the CDR3 is TGTGCCAGCAGCTTGGGGGAGCGGGAGATAGCTTGGAATGAGCAGTTCTTC.

The table lists this clone with a few counts. This rearrangement joins TRBV30 to TRBJ1-2; D gene unclear. The germline V gene has CDR1 GTSNPN and CDR2 SVGIG (reference sequence). Trimming shortened V by 4 bases and J by 7 bases, and 10 bases separated the two germline ends. CDR3 size: 11 residues. The CDR3: CAWIFSTGYTF. The CDR3 DNA reads TGTGCCTGGATTTTTTCTACTGGCTACACCTTC.

This chain joins TRBV9 and TRBJ2-2; D not resolved. The CDR3 is 14 residues long. The ends were cut back, 0 bases at V and 1 base at J, with 4 bases in the middle. Per germline, CDR1 SGDLS and CDR2 YYNGEE. The CDR3 nucleotides read TGTGCCAGCAGCGTAGACGGGAACACCGGGGAGCTGTTTTTT. It translates to CASSVDGNTGELFF.

This chain links TRBV7-9 with TRBJ2-1; the D gene is possibly TRBD2 (5 bases). With 4 bases removed from V and 8 bases from J, the gap between germline ends came to 12 bases. Looked up from germline, CDR1 is SEHNR and CDR2 is FQNEAQ (reference sequence). The CDR3 extends over 13 amino acids. CDR3 protein: CASSSGNMDEQFF. CDR3 nucleotide sequence: TGTGCCAGCAGCTCGGGGAATATGGATGAGCAGTTCTTC.

The chain uses TRBV19 and TRBJ1-1; 8 bases agree with TRBD1. The germline V gene has CDR1 LNHDA and CDR2 SQIVND (reference sequence). The length of the CDR3 is 15 residues. V trimming: 6 bases; J trimming: 13 bases; junction bases outside the gene matches: 19. Here the CDR3 reads CASRSSGGSLLGGFF. The CDR3 region has the DNA TGTGCCAGTAGATCCTCAGGGGGCTCTCTCCTCGGTGGTTTCTTT.

J is TRBJ1-5 and V is TRBV30; D gene ambiguous. The CDR3 length is 13 residues. V lost 4 bases and J lost 8, with 15 bases in between. Germline V gene data show CDR1 as GTSNPN and CDR2 as SVGIG (reference sequence). CDR3 sequence: CAWTGSGSEPQHF. DNA for the CDR3: TGTGCCTGGACGGGCTCGGGATCGGAGCCCCAGCATTTT.

V usage is TRBV11-3 and J usage is TRBJ2-2; D not resolved. CDR3 length: 13 amino acids. Trimming removed 3 bases from V and 4 bases from J, with 6 bases in between. From germline, CDR1 is SGHNT and CDR2 YENEEA. DNA of the CDR3: TGTGCCAGCAGCTTTACAGCCACCGGGGAGCTGTTTTTT. Protein product: CASSFTATGELFF.

The rearrangement links TRBV11-2 to TRBJ2-7; TRBD1 might be the D (6 bases). The length of the CDR3 is 12 residues. Germline V CDR1 and CDR2: SGHAT, FQNNGV. Trimming stripped 7 bases from V and 0 bases from J, with 7 bases between. CDR3 DNA sequence: TGTGCCAGCACGGACAGCTCCTACGAGCAGTACTTC. Encoded protein: CASTDSSYEQYF.

The CDR3 is CASSGTLSGGPETQYF. CDR3 sequence (DNA): TGTGCCAGCAGTGGAACGCTAAGCGGGGGGCCAGAGACCCAGTACTTC. The rearrangement uses TRBV7-9 and TRBJ2-5; TRBD2 matches at 9 bases. The V and J ends lost 6 bases and 4 bases, in that order; junction bases with no gene match: 12. CDR1 is SEHNR, CDR2 FQNEAQ, per germline (reference sequence). The CDR3 has 16 residues.

Only one count was recorded for this clone. Other DNA sequences of this sample code for an identical CDR3. The CDR3 nucleotides read TGTGCCAGCAGCCGCAGGGTGAACACTGAAGCTTTCTTT. Its translation is CASSRRVNTEAFF. The chain links TRBV5-4 to TRBJ1-1, with a weak D call TRBD1 (5 bases). The V gene's germline CDR1 is SGHNT and CDR2 YYREEE (reference sequence). The CDR3 consists of 13 residues. The V end was cut by 4 bases, the J end by 0 bases, with 7 bases between.

For the CDR3, the DNA is TGTGCCAGCAGTGGAGCGGGGGGCCCCTCCTACGAGCAGTACTTC. Encoded protein: CASSGAGGPSYEQYF. This chain links TRBV11-2 with TRBJ2-7, with 9 bases matching TRBD2. Losses at the gene ends were 6 bases for V and 0 bases for J; bases not matched to a gene: 6. Germline V gene lookup returns CDR1 SGHAT and CDR2 FQNNGV. The CDR3 runs to 15 residues.

This chain connects TRBV5-1 to TRBJ2-7, with 8 bases aligning to TRBD1. This CDR3 spans 14 amino acids. The V gene end was trimmed by 3 bases and the J gene end by 3 bases; junction bases not matched to a gene: 5. Germline assignment: CDR1 SGHRS and CDR2 YFSETQ. CDR3 amino acids: CASSYGQGYYEQYF. CDR3 bases: TGCGCCAGCAGCTACGGACAGGGCTACTACGAGCAGTACTTC.

This clone appeared a few times. This chain joins TRBV28 and TRBJ1-6; possibly TRBD1 for D (5 bases). The CDR3 contains 14 residues. Between the trimmed V and J ends, which lost 7 bases and 9 bases, there was a span of 16 bases. The germline V gene has CDR1 MDHEN and CDR2 SYDVKM. The CDR3 loop reads CASTLGGTGSPLHF. CDR3 in DNA: TGTGCCAGCACCCTCGGGGGAACTGGTTCACCCCTCCACTTT.

The chain recombines TRBV5-8 with TRBJ2-1; 7 bases are a match to TRBD1. The V gene's germline CDR1 is SGHTS and CDR2 YDEGEE. V shed 0 bases and J 7 bases; nucleotides not matched to a gene: 7. This CDR3 has 15 residues. The CDR3 reads CASSLGDRAENEQFF. The CDR3 coding sequence is TGTGCCAGCAGCTTGGGTGACAGGGCGGAAAATGAGCAGTTCTTC.

V gene TRBV19 combines with J gene TRBJ2-5, with 7 bases fitting TRBD2. Trimming at V came to 5 bases and at J to 4 bases, leaving 13 bases not matched to a gene. The CDR3 is 16 amino acids. Germline CDR1 LNHDA, CDR2 SQIVND (reference sequence). The DNA for the CDR3 is TGTGCCAGTAGTTTTTCCAGCGGGATCAGTGGAGAGACCCAGTACTTC. Its protein is CASSFSSGISGETQYF. Full variable domain (missing parts from reference TRBV19 and TRBJ2-5): DGGITQSPKYLFRKEGQNVTLSCEQNLNHDAMYWYRQDPGQGLRLIYYSQIVNDFQKGDIAEGYSVSREKKESFPLTVTSAQKNPTAFYLCASSFSSGISGETQYFGPGTRLLVL.

V is TRBV7-9 and J is TRBJ1-2; possibly TRBD1 for D (6 bases). From germline, CDR1 is SEHNR and CDR2 FQNEAQ (reference sequence). V was shortened by 0 bases and J by 5 bases, with 19 bases between the two germline ends. The CDR3 has 17 amino acids. CDR3 sequence reads: CASSLALGRGSGYGYTF. CDR3 coding DNA: TGTGCCAGCAGCTTAGCGTTGGGCAGGGGATCAGGGTATGGCTACACCTTC.

This chain joins TRBV7-6 and TRBJ1-1; TRBD1 is a possible D gene (5 bases). V lost 7 bases, J lost 1 base, and 13 bases lay in between. Looked up from germline, CDR1 is SGHVS and CDR2 is FNYEAQ. This CDR3 contains 14 residues. The DNA for the CDR3 is TGTGCCAGCACCCCCGGGGGGTCGAACACTGAAGCTTTCTTT. Its translation is CASTPGGSNTEAFF.

The V call is TRBV14, the J call TRBJ1-2, with 8 bases lining up with TRBD1. The CDR3 length is 16 residues. After removal of 1 base from V and 4 bases from J, the junction contained 8 bases not matched to a gene. The germline gives CDR1 SGHDN, CDR2 FVKESK. The CDR3 is CASSQADRGFLYGYTF. CDR3 nucleotide sequence: TGTGCCAGCAGCCAAGCAGACAGGGGTTTTCTCTATGGCTACACCTTC.

V usage is TRBV9 and J usage is TRBJ2-3, with 13 bases matching TRBD2. After removal of 3 bases from V and 0 bases from J, the junction contained 7 bases not matched to a gene. The CDR3 has 18 amino acids. In germline, CDR1 is SGDLS, CDR2 YYNGEE. As DNA, the CDR3 is TGTGCCAGCAGCGGTGGACTAGCGGGGGCCTTTAGCACAGATACGCAGTATTTT. It specifies CASSGGLAGAFSTDTQYF.

Concerning this clone: The junction does not match germline at one end; this may be a read error. The chain recombines TRBV7-8 with TRBJ2-5, with D perhaps TRBD2 (5 bases). This CDR3 contains 11 residues. CDR1 is SGHVS, CDR2 FQNEAQ, per germline. Here the CDR3 reads CASSLGSLWDF. In nucleotides, the CDR3 is TGTGCCAGCAGCCTAGGGAGTTTGTGGGACTTC.

The rearrangement links TRBV6-1 to TRBJ1-3; tentatively, D is TRBD1 (6 bases). Germline lookup yields CDR1 MNHNS and CDR2 SASEGT. The CDR3 contains 15 residues. V lost 7 bases to trimming and J lost 2 bases, with 15 bases between them. This chain's CDR3 is CASTMDSTTGNTIYF. CDR3 coding DNA: TGTGCCAGCACCATGGACAGCACAACTGGAAACACCATATATTTT.

The J gene is TRBJ2-7, the V gene TRBV6-5, with 7 bases aligning to TRBD1. Germline trimming cut 9 bases from V and 3 bases from J; bases unmatched to any gene: 11. This CDR3 comprises 14 residues. The germline gives CDR1 MNHEY, CDR2 SVGAGI. In nucleotides, the CDR3 is TGTGCCAGTAGCCGAGAGACAGGGATCTACGAGCAGTACTTC. Translation: CASSRETGIYEQYF.

The DNA of the CDR3 is TGCGCCAGCAGCTTGATTCGGGGAGGTTACACCTTC. It translates to CASSLIRGGYTF. The chain uses TRBV5-1 and TRBJ1-2; the D is unclear. The CDR3 has 12 residues. Germline loops: CDR1 SGHRS, CDR2 YFSETQ. V lost 1 base and J 11 bases, leaving 12 bases between the germline ends. The full variable domain, rest sourced from reference TRBV5-1 and TRBJ1-2, is KAGVTQTPRYLIKTRGQQVTLSCSPISGHRSVSWYQQTPGQGLQFLFEYFSETQRNKGNFPGRFSGRQFSNSRSEMNVSTLELGDSALYLCASSLIRGGYTFGSGTRLTVV.

The V gene is TRBV27, the J gene TRBJ2-1; 11 nucleotides match TRBD2. J was trimmed by 5 bases and V by 6 bases; bases with no gene match: 3. The germline CDR1 and CDR2 sequences are MNHEY and SMNVEV (reference sequence). The CDR3 spans 14 residues. The CDR3 loop reads CASRASGRNNEQFF. For the CDR3, the DNA is TGTGCCAGCAGAGCTAGCGGGAGGAACAATGAGCAGTTCTTC.

The chain couples TRBV23-1 to TRBJ1-1; 8 nucleotides match TRBD1. TRBV23-1 is classed as an ORF, of uncertain function. Trimming cost V 2 bases and J 2 bases; bases outside gene matches: 4. CDR3 length: 15 residues. The CDR3 region has the DNA TGCGCCAGCAGTCAACGACAGGGGCGAAACACTGAAGCTTTCTTT. It specifies CASSQRQGRNTEAFF.

This clone appeared a few times. V usage is TRBV2 and J usage is TRBJ1-5; tentatively, D is TRBD1 (5 bases). Per the germline V gene, CDR1 is SNHLY and CDR2 is FYNNEI. V was cut by 4 bases and J by 4 bases, with 14 bases left in between. The CDR3 sequence is 15 residues long. The CDR3 reads CASSVGRGGNQPQHF. CDR3 DNA: TGTGCCAGCAGTGTGGGGAGGGGCGGGAATCAGCCCCAGCATTTT.

This chain links TRBV2 with TRBJ2-1, with TRBD1 matching over 10 bases. The V gene's germline CDR1 is SNHLY and CDR2 FYNNEI. V was pared by 4 bases and J by 4 bases, with 13 bases of the junction left unmatched. The CDR3 length is 18 residues. CDR3 sequence: CASSVPRDRGSRYNEQFF. The CDR3 DNA reads TGTGCCAGCAGTGTTCCAAGGGACAGGGGTTCGAGGTACAATGAGCAGTTCTTC. The entire variable domain, with the rest obtained from reference TRBV2 and TRBJ2-1, is as follows: EPEVTQTPSHQVTQMGQEVILRCVPISNHLYFYWYRQILGQKVEFLVSFYNNEISEKSEIFDDQFSVERPDGSNFTLKIRSTKLEDSAMYFCASSVPRDRGSRYNEQFFGPGTRLTVL.